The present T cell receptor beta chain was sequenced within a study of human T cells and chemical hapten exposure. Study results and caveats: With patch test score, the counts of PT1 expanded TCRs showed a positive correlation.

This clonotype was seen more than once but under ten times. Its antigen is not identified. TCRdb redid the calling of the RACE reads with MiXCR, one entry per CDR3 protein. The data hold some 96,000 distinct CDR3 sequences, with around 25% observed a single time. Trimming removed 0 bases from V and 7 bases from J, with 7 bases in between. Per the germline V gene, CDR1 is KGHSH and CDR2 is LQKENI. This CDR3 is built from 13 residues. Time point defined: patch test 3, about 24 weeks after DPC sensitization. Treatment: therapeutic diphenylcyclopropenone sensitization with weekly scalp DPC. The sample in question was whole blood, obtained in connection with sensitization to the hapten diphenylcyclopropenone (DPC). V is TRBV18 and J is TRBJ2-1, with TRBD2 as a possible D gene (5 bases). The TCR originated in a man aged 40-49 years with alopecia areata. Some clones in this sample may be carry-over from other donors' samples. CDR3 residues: CASSPPRRNEQFF. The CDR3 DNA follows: TGTGCCAGCTCACCACCGAGGAGGAATGAGCAGTTCTTC.